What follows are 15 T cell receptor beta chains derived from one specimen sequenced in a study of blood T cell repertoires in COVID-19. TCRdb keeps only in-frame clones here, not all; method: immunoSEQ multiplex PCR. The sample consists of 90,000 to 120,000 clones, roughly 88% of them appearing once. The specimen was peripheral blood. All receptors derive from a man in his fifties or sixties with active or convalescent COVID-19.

The CDR3 nucleotides are TGTGCCACCCTTAACGGCTACGAGCAGTACTTC. Translating gives CATLNGYEQYF. The chain links TRBV28 to TRBJ2-7; D unresolved. CDR3 size: 11 residues. Trimming pared 10 bases from V and 3 bases from J, leaving 10 bases between. Germline values: CDR1 MDHEN, CDR2 SYDVKM.

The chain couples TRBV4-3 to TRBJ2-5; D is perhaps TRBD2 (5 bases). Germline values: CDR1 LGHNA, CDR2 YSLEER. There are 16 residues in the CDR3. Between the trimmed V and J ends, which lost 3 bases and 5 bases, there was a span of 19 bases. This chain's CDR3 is CASSHAIREPGETQYF. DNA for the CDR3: TGCGCCAGCAGCCATGCCATTCGGGAACCGGGGGAGACCCAGTACTTC.

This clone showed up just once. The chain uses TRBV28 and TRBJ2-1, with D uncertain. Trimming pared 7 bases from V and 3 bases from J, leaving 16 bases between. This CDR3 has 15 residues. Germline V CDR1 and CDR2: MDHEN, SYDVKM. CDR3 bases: TGTGCCAGCATTCTAGACGGAGCTCACTACAATGAGCAGTTCTTC. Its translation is CASILDGAHYNEQFF.

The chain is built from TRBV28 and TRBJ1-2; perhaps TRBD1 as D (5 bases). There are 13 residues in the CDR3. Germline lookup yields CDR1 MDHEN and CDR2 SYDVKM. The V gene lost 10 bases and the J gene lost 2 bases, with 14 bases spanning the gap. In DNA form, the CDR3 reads TGTGCCAACGCCCTAGACAGAAACTATGGCTACACCTTC. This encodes CANALDRNYGYTF.

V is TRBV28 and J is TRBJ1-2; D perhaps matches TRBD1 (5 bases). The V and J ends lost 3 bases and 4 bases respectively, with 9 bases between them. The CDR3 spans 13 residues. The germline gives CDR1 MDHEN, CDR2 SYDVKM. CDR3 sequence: CASSFGGGYGYTF. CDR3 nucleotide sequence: TGTGCCAGCAGTTTTGGCGGGGGCTATGGCTACACCTTC.

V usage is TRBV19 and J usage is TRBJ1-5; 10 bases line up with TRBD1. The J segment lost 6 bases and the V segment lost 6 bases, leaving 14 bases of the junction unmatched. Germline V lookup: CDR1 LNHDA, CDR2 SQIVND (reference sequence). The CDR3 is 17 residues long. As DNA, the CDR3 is TGTGCCAGTAGCCAGGGCGGGACAGGGGTCATGTTTCAGCCCCAGCATTTT. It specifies CASSQGGTGVMFQPQHF.

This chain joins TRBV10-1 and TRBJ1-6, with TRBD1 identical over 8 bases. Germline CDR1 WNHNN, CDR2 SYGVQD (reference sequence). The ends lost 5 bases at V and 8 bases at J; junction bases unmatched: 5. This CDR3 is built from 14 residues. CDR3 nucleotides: TGCGCCAGCAGTACAGGGGGAATGGATTCACCCCTCCACTTT. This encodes CASSTGGMDSPLHF.

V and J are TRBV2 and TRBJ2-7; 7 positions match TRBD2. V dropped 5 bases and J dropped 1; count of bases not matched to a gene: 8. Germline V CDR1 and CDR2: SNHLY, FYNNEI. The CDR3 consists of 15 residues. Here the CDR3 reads CASSREGGSSYEQYF. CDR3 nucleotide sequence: TGTGCCAGCAGTAGGGAGGGAGGTTCTTCCTACGAGCAGTACTTC.

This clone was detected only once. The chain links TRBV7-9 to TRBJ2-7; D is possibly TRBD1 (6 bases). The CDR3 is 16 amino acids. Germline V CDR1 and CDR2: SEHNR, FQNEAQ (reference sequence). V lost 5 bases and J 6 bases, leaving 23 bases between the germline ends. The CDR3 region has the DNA TGTGCCAGCAGCCCAGGTATGGCAGGGGTAAAGGCCGAGCAGTACTTC. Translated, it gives CASSPGMAGVKAEQYF.

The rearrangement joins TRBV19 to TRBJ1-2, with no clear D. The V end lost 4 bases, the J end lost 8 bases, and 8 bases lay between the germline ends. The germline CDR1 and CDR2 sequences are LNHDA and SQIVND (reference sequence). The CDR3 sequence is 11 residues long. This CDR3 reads CASSNTWGYTF. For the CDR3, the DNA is TGTGCCAGTAGTAATACATGGGGCTACACCTTC.

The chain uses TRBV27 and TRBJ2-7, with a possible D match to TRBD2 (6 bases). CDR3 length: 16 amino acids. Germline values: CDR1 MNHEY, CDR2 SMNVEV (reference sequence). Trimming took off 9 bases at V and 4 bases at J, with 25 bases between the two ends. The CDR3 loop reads CASAPSEIIWGYEQYF. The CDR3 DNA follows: TGTGCCAGTGCCCCTAGCGAGATAATATGGGGTTACGAGCAGTACTTC.

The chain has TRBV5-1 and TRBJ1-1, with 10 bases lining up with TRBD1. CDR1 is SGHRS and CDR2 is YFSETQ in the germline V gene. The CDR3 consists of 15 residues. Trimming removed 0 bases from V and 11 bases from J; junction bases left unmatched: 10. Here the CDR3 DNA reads TGCGCCAGCAGCTTGGTTATGGGACAGGGGCCAGCCGCTTTCTTT. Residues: CASSLVMGQGPAAFF.

This CDR3 reads CASSHSRNPYTDTQYF. CDR3 bases: TGTGCCAGCAGCCATTCGCGAAACCCCTACACAGATACGCAGTATTTT. The chain has TRBV11-3 and TRBJ2-3; D is unresolved. Trimming took off 5 bases at V and 2 bases at J, with 17 bases between the two ends. The germline V gene encodes CDR1 SGHNT and CDR2 YENEEA. The CDR3 length is 16 residues.

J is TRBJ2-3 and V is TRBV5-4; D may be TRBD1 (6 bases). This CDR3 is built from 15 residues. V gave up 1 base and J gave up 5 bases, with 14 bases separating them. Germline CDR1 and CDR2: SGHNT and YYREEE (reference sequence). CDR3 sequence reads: CASSLKGDKGDTQYF. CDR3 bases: TGTGCCAGCAGCTTGAAGGGGGACAAGGGAGATACGCAGTATTTT.

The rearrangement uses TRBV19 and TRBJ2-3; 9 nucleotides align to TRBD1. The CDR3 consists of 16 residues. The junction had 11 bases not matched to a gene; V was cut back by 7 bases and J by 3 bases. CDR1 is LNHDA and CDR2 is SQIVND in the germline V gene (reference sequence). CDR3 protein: CASTPTKTGGTDTQYF. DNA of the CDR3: TGTGCCAGTACCCCGACAAAGACAGGGGGAACAGATACGCAGTATTTT.